One and the same sample provided the 3 T cell receptor beta chains below, sequenced in a study of blood T cell repertoires in COVID-19. Sequencing used immunoSEQ multiplex PCR; TCRdb keeps in-frame clones, though not all of them. The repertoire consists of 250,000 to 300,000 clones, with approximately 90% occurring once and the leading ten covering roughly 2%. Sequenced: PBMCs or T cells enriched from blood (not recorded which). The origin of the receptors is a woman aged 40 to 50 with acute COVID-19.

The chain uses TRBV10-2 and TRBJ1-4; no firm D call. Germline V CDR1 and CDR2: WSHSY, SAAADI. The CDR3 loop spans 14 amino acids. Trimming took off 0 bases at V and 10 bases at J, with 12 bases between the two ends. This CDR3 is CASSESIARGKLFF. The CDR3 DNA reads TGCGCCAGCAGTGAGTCGATAGCCCGAGGAAAACTGTTTTTT.

The genes are TRBV3-1 (or the pseudogene TRBV3-2) and TRBJ1-2; no reliable D call. V was shortened by 0 bases and J by 6 bases, with 5 bases between the two germline ends. From germline, CDR1 is LGHDT and CDR2 YNNKEL (reference sequence). The CDR3 runs 12 residues. CDR3 sequence (DNA): TGTGCCAGCAGCCAAGATTATCATGGCTACACCTTC. It is translated as CASSQDYHGYTF.

The chain combines TRBV11-3 with TRBJ2-1; 7 positions match TRBD1. CDR3 length equals 14 residues. CDR1 SGHNT and CDR2 YENEEA come from the germline V gene. V dropped 1 base and J dropped 5; count of bases not matched to a gene: 2. CDR3 loop: CASSLGDRHNEQFF. CDR3 sequence (DNA): TGTGCCAGCAGCTTAGGGGACAGACACAATGAGCAGTTCTTC.